This record covers a single T cell receptor (beta chain). The sample belongs to a study of monozygotic twins with cystic fibrosis. Germline-derived CDR1 and CDR2 are MNHNS and SASEGT. J was trimmed by 5 bases and V by 2 bases; bases with no gene match: 4. CDR3 length: 14 residues. Data came from immunoSEQ multiplex PCR; TCRdb stores just in-frame clones and leaves some out. The repertoire holds more than 9,500 clones, with roughly nine tenths as singletons. Sequencing was done on a sample of blood. V usage is TRBV6-1 and J usage is TRBJ2-7, with TRBD1 matching over 9 bases. This TCR derives from a boy younger than 10 with cystic fibrosis. CDR3 residues: CASSERTGAHEQYF. Written as DNA, the CDR3 is TGTGCCAGCAGTGAAAGGACAGGGGCCCACGAGCAGTACTTC.